This T cell receptor (beta chain) was captured by sequencing in a study of T cell responses to AZD1222 COVID-19 vaccine. Study outcomes and limitations: After two AZD1222 doses, spike-specific TCR breadth and depth rose versus day 0. Regions 160-218 and 743-854 dominated among vaccine-associated CD4 TCRs spanning spike. Epitopes outside B.1.351 and B.1.1.7 mutated regions reportedly drew nearly half of spike TCRs.

As regards this clone: Its specificity is unknown.

This table comes from immunoSEQ multiplex PCR, and its TCRdb copy is limited to in-frame clones, with some not included. The sample includes more than 150,000 clones, around nine tenths of them seen just once. J gave up 4 bases and V 3 bases, and 2 bases lay outside the gene matches. CDR3 length equals 14 residues. Germline CDR1 and CDR2: MNHNS and SASEGT. This specimen consisted of peripheral blood, obtained on day 0 of AZD1222 vaccination. J is TRBJ1-5 and V is TRBV6-1, with 8 bases matching TRBD1. This TCR derives from an adult in good health. CDR3 sequence: CASSDRGRNQPQHF. The CDR3 DNA sequence: TGTGCCAGCAGTGACAGGGGGCGAAATCAGCCCCAGCATTTT.